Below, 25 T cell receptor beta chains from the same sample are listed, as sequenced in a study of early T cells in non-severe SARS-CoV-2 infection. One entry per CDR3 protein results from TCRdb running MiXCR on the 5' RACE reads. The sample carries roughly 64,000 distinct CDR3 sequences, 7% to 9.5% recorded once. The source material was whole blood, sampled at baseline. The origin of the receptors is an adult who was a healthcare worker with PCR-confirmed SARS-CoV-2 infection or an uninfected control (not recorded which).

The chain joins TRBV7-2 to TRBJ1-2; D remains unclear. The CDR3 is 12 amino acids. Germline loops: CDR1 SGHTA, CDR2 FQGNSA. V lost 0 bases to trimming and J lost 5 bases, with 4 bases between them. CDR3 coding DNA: TGTGCCAGCAGCTTAGCAGCTTATGGCTACACCTTC. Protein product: CASSLAAYGYTF.

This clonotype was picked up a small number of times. CDR3 loop: CSGASGLSSYNEQFF. CDR3 in DNA: TGCAGTGGCGCTAGCGGGTTAAGCTCCTACAATGAGCAGTTCTTC. V usage is TRBV20-1 and J usage is TRBJ2-1; 8 bases are shared with TRBD2. CDR3 length: 15 residues. J was trimmed by 0 bases and V by 7 bases; bases with no gene match: 8. CDR1 is DFQATT and CDR2 is SNEGSKA in the germline V gene (reference sequence).

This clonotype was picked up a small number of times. The CDR3, as DNA: TGTGCCAGCAGCTTGGGGCAGGGGTTCGACGAGCAGTACTTC. It translates to CASSLGQGFDEQYF. The rearrangement links TRBV5-4 to TRBJ2-7, with a weak D call TRBD1 (6 bases). Per the germline V gene, CDR1 is SGHNT and CDR2 is YYREEE (reference sequence). The CDR3 totals 14 residues. With 0 bases removed from V and 5 bases from J, the gap between germline ends came to 12 bases.

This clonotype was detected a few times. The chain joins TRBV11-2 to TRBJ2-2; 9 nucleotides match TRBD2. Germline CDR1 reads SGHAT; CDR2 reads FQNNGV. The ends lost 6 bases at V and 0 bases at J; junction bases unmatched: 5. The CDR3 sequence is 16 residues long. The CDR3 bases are TGTGCCAGCAGTCCCCGACTAGCGGCGAACACCGGGGAGCTGTTTTTT. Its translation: CASSPRLAANTGELFF.

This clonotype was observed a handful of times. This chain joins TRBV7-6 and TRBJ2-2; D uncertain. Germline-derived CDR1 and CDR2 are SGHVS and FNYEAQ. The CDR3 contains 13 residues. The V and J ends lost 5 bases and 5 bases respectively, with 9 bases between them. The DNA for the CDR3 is TGTGCCAGCAGCCCAGGTCTGACCGGGGAGCTGTTTTTT. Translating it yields CASSPGLTGELFF.

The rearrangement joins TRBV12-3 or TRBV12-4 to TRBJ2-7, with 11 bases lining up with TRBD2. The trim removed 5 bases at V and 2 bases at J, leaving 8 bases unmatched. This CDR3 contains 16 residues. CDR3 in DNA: TGTGCCAGCAGTCCGAGCCTTAGCGGGAGGGCCTACGAGCAGTACTTC. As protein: CASSPSLSGRAYEQYF.

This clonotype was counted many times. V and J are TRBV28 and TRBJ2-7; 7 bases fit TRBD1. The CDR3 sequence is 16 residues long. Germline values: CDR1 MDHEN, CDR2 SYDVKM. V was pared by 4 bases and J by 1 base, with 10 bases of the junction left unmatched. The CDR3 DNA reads TGTGCCAGCAGTTCACCCTTTAGGACAGGTTCCTACGAGCAGTACTTC. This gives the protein CASSSPFRTGSYEQYF.

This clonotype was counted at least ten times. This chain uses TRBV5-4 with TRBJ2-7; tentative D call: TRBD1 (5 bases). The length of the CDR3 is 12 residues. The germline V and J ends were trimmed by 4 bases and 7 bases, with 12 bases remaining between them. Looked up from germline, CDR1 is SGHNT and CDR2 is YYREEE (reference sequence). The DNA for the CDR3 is TGTGCCAGCAGCCCACGAGACAGTGAGCAGTACTTC. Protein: CASSPRDSEQYF. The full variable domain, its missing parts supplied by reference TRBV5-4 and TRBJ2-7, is ETGVTQSPTHLIKTRGQQVTLRCSSQSGHNTVSWYQQALGQGPQFIFQYYREEENGRGNFPPRFSGLQFPNYSSELNVNALELDDSALYLCASSPRDSEQYFGPGTRLTVT.

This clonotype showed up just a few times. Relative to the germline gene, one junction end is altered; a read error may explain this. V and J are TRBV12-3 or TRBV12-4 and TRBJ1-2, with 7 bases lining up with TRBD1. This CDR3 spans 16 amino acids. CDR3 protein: CTSSGGDRVTGPGYTF. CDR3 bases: TGTACCAGCAGCGGAGGTGACAGGGTAACAGGTCCTGGCTACACCTTC.

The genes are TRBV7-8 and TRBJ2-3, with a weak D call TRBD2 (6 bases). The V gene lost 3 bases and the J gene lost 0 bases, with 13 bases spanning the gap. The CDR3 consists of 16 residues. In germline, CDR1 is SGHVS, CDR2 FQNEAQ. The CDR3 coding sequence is TGTGCCAGCAGCTTCTACCCAGCGGGTAGCACAGATACGCAGTATTTT. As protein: CASSFYPAGSTDTQYF.

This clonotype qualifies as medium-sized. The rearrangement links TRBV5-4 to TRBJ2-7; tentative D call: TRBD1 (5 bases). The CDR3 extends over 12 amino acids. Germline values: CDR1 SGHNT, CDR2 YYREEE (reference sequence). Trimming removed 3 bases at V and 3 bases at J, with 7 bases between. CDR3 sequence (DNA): TGTGCCAGCAGCTACGACAGCTACGAGCAGTACTTC. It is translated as CASSYDSYEQYF.

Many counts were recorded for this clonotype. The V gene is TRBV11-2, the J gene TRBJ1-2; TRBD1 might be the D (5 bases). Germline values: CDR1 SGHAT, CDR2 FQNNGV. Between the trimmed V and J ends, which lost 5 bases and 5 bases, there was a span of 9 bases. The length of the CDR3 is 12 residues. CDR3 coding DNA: TGTGCCAGCAGCCTAAGACAGTATGGCTACACCTTC. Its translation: CASSLRQYGYTF.

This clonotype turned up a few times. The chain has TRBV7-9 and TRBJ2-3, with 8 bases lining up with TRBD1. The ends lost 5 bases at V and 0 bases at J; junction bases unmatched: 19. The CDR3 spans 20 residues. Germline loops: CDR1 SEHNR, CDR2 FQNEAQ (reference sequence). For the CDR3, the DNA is TGTGCCAGCAGCGGTCGAGACAGGGGTAAGGCGGGTTTGAGCACAGATACGCAGTATTTT. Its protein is CASSGRDRGKAGLSTDTQYF.

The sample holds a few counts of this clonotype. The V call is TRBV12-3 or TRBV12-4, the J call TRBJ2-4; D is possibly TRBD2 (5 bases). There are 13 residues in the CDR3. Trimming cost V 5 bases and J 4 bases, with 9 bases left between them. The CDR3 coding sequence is TGTGCCAGCAGTGGAGGCGGGAAAAACATTCAGTACTTC. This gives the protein CASSGGGKNIQYF.

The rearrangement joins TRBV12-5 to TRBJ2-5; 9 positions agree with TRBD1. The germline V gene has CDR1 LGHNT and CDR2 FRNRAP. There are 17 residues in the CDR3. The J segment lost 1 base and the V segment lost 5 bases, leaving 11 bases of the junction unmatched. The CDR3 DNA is TGTGCTAGTGGTCCTCCCGGGACAGGGTTAGGCCAAGAGACCCAGTACTTC. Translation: CASGPPGTGLGQETQYF.

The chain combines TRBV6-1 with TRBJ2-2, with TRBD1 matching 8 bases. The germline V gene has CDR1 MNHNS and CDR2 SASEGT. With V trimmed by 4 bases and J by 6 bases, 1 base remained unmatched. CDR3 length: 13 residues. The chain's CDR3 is CASSVQGAGELFF. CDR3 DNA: TGTGCCAGCAGTGTACAGGGGGCCGGGGAGCTGTTTTTT.

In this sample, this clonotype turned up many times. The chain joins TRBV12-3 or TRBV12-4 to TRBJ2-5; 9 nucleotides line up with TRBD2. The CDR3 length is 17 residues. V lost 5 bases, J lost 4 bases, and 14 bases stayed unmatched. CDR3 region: CASSPPEASGRRETQYF. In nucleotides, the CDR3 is TGTGCCAGCAGTCCCCCCGAGGCAAGCGGGAGGAGAGAGACCCAGTACTTC.

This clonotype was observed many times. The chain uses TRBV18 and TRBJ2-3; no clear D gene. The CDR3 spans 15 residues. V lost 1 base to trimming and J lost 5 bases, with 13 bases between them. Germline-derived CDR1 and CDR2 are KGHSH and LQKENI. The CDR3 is CASSPQIARGDTQYF. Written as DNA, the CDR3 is TGTGCCAGCTCACCACAGATTGCGCGCGGAGATACGCAGTATTTT.

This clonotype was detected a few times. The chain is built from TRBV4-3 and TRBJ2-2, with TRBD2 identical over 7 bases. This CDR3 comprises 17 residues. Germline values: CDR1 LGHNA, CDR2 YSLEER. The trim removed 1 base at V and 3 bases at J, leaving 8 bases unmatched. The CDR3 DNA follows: TGCGCCAGCAGCCAAGGGGGAGGGGATTTGGACACCGGGGAGCTGTTTTTT. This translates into CASSQGGGDLDTGELFF.

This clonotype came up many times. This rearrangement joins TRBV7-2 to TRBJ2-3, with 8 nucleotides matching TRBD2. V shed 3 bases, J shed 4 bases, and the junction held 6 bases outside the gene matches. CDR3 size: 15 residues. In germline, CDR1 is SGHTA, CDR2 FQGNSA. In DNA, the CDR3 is TGTGCCAGCAGCTTGTACGGGAGGGCCCCAGATACGCAGTATTTT. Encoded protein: CASSLYGRAPDTQYF.

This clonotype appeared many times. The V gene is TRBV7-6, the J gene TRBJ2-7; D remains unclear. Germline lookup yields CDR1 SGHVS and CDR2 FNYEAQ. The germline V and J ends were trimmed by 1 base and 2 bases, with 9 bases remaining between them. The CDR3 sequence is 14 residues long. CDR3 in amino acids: CASSLGSATYEQYF. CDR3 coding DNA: TGTGCCAGCAGCTTAGGGTCGGCCACCTACGAGCAGTACTTC.

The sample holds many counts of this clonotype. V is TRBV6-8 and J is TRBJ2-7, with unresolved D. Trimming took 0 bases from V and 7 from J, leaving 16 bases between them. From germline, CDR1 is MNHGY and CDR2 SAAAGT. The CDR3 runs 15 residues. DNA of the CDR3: TGTGCCAGCAGTTACTCGAGGCCACCCCACCATGAGCAGTACTTC. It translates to CASSYSRPPHHEQYF.

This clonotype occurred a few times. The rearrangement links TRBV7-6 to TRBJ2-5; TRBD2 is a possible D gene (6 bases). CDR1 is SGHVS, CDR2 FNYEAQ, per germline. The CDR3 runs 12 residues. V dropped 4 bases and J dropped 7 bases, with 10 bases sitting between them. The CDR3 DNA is TGTGCCAGCAGCTCCTTCGGGGGGACCCAGTACTTC. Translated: CASSSFGGTQYF.

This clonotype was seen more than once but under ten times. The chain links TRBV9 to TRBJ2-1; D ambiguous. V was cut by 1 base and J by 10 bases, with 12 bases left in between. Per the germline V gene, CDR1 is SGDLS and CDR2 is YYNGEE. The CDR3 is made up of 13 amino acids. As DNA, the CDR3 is TGTGCCAGCAGCGTACATATTTCGGTAGAGCAGTTCTTC. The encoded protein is CASSVHISVEQFF.

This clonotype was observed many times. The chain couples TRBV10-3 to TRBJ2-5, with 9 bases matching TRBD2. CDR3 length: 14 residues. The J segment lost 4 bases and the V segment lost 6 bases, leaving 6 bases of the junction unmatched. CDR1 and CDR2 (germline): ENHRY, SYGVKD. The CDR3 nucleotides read TGTGCCATCAGCAGTGGTAGCGGGGGAGAGACCCAGTACTTC. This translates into CAISSGSGGETQYF.